In this sample, the clone carrying this TCR beta chain turned up a few times. Its antigen is as yet unknown. The data originate from a study of regulatory T cells in long-lasting Graves disease. Study-wide context: Antithyroid drugs had been given to newly diagnosed Graves' patients for under 3 months.

Noted time point: newly diagnosed GD, antithyroid drugs for less than 3 months. Generation of the TCR library employed RNA extracted from PBMCs. After removal of 7 bases from V and 5 bases from J, the junction contained 19 bases not matched to a gene. Per germline, CDR1 WSHSY and CDR2 SAAADI. The CDR3 covers 17 residues. The study, taken as a whole, reports: Those with persistent Graves' had less TCR diversity than newly diagnosed patients.

iRepertoire HTBI primers and Arm-PCR of CDR3 regions built TCR beta libraries. TCRdb passed the multiplex PCR reads through MiXCR, listing each CDR3 protein once. The data show some 500,000 distinct CDR3 sequences, with roughly 13% seen just once and over 7.5% held by the top ten. These same data were also listed under a study on T cells in Graves' hyperthyroidism and ophthalmopathy.

The source material was peripheral blood mononuclear cells (PBMCs), sampled at new diagnosis, from a patient treated with antithyroid drugs. The gene calls are TRBV10-2 and TRBJ2-5, with 7 bases that match TRBD2. The origin of this receptor is a man aged 25 to 40 with Graves disease. CDR3 residues: CASTPGASGGSVETQYF. For the CDR3, the DNA is TGCGCCAGCACGCCCGGGGCTAGCGGAGGTTCGGTTGAGACCCAGTACTTC.